This TCR beta chain was captured by sequencing in a study of identical twins. Every sampled donor was Caucasian and healthy. The cDNA had a unique molecular identifier and a template-switch universal primer site. TCRdb re-called the 5' RACE reads with MiXCR, one entry per CDR3 protein. The sample has a few hundred thousand distinct CDR3 sequences; about 13% are singletons. In this sample, this clonotype turned up a few times. The antigen remains unidentified. CDR1 and CDR2 (germline): MNHEY, SMNVEV (reference sequence). V was shortened by 0 bases and J by 1 base, with 7 bases between the two germline ends. CDR3 size: 14 residues. Study findings and constraints: Conclusions were drawn cross-sectionally by statistical analysis, without following the same donors. Twin sharing of out-of-frame TCR alpha was underestimated by models in monozygotic pairs.

These data were likewise used in another study, on yellow fever vaccine responses in identical twins.

The origin of this receptor is a woman aged 18-29 years in good health. Sequenced material: memory (CD45RO+) T cells sorted from blood. The chain joins TRBV27 to TRBJ2-7; no reliable D call. The CDR3 nucleotides are TGTGCCAGCAGTTTATCTACCAGTTCCTACGAGCAGTACTTC. Encoded protein: CASSLSTSSYEQYF.